The rows below give T cell receptor beta chains drawn from one sample of a study of cytomegalovirus exposure and HLA in healthy donors. Repertoires were generated with immunoSEQ multiplex PCR, while TCRdb's copy carries only in-frame clones and drops some. This sample's table reports about 200,000 clones. Sequencing used PBMCs. Every receptor here comes from a girl aged 2 to 10 in good health and CMV-seropositive. The CDR3 runs from the conserved cysteine through the conserved F or W.

TRBV27 | CASSLRTRHNEQFF
TRBV11-3 | CASSRAGDEQFF
TRBV27 | CASSLLAGGPETQYF
TRBV6-5 | CASNSGSLTQYF
TRBV10-3 | CAIGPAGGANEQFF
TRBV11-3 | CASSLGGGTGNEQYF
TRBV5-6 | CASSPGQDLYEQYF
TRBV7-8 | CASSFRIEGFTEAFF
TRBV5-1 | CASSSGLAGGGHTDTQYF
TRBV4-1 | CASSSATGKFPEAFF
TRBV5-1 | CASSLGWTSGYNEQFF
TRBV19 | CASSIQGVNTEAFF
TRBV5-1 | CASSRYQTGPDTQYF
TRBV10-2 | CASSESYSGEQFF
TRBV9 | CASSATGDGYTF
TRBV4-1 | CASSRDRVSYEQYF